This TCR beta chain is from a study of Ad26.COV2.S vaccination and SARS-CoV-2 variants (dated by TCRdb to the early 2020s). The study in broad terms: Donors in the vaccine arm were drawn from COV1001, a phase I-IIa trial of Ad26.COV2.S in healthy adults that was multicentre, randomized, double-blind and placebo-controlled. Ad26.COV2.S was given intramuscularly at 5x10^10 or 1x10^11 viral particles, as a single shot or as two shots 56 days apart. TCRbeta repertoire sequencing was used to assess the specificity and breadth of SARS-CoV-2-reactive T cell receptors after Ad26.COV2.S vaccination. The TCR-sequenced set comprised around 30 samples: around 20 Ad26.COV2.S vaccine recipients, 5 placebo recipients and 8 SARS-CoV-2 convalescent individuals. Trial participants were randomized into five groups of five: low-dose or high-dose Ad26.COV2.S given once or twice, or placebo on both occasions. Investigators remained blinded to trial group allocation during experiments and outcome assessment. General findings and caveats noted by the study authors: The study was not powered to compare responses between vaccine doses or regimens. Spike-specific TCR breadth was higher in Ad26.COV2.S recipients than in placebo recipients (P = 0.0014). According to the authors, total T cell responses may have been underestimated by the TCR breadth and depth analyses. After vaccination, spike-specific CD8+ and CD4+ T cell responses were reported to show substantial breadth. Vaccine and placebo recipients had comparable non-spike TCR breadth, which fits with the vaccine containing only spike.

The sample holds one count of this clone. No antigen is known for it. One base away there is no much larger clone; base qualities are not given. The meaning of the sample's treatment or condition label: some 19 received Ad26.COV2.S at low or high dose, single or two shots; roughly five received placebo; per-sample allocation not given. Repertoires of vaccine and placebo recipients were sequenced from samples taken on day 63 after the first injection. Cohort 1b enrolled 25 to 30 adults aged 18-55 years at a single site in Boston, USA, between 29 July and 7 August 2020. As a vaccine, Ad26.COV2.S was a replication-incompetent adenovirus type 26 vector that expressed a prefusion-stabilized SARS-CoV-2 spike protein derived from the original Wuhan strain. A distance of 20 bases separates the germline ends of V and J, which lose 8 bases and 3 bases respectively. From the germline V gene (reference sequence), CDR1 is MNHNY and CDR2 is SVGAGI. The CDR3 runs 16 residues from the cysteine to the phenylalanine. The retained sequence is limited to the CDR3, 48 bases, with the frame set at the first base.

The immunoSEQ Assay was used to sequence TCRbeta CDR3 regions. After extraction, genomic DNA underwent amplification by bias-controlled multiplex PCR, followed by high-throughput sequencing. The original methods were these. To quantify the absolute abundance of each unique TCRbeta CDR3 region, sequences were collapsed and filtered. T cell fraction was estimated by normalizing TCRbeta template counts to usable DNA, which was measured by amplifying reference genes present in all nucleated cells. Repertoire TCRs were annotated as SARS-CoV-2-specific by exact matching of V gene, CDR3 amino acid sequence and J gene to a known reactive TCR set. The reference SARS-CoV-2 TCR set came from MIRA and was filtered for enrichment in COVID-19-positive ImmuneCODE repertoires, removing public or cross-reactive TCRs. Drawing on the MIRA antigens, annotated TCRs were analysed further at the level of specific ORF or position within ORF. Breadth was defined as the number of annotated unique rearrangements divided by the total number of unique productive rearrangements, and depth was defined as the summed frequency of the annotated unique rearrangements. Two-sided Wilcoxon rank-sum tests were applied when comparing TCR breadth between groups. This is the immuneACCESS table as TCRdb keeps it, with only in-frame sequences that have V and J called. A part of the clones is gone; compared with another copy, unresolved V genes explain less than half, and the rest is unexplained. V, J and clone size are taken as reported in that table, and D and trimming were inferred from the DNA itself. The sample table records around 450,000 clones; nearly 90% of these occur just once. Roughly 2.5% of the sample is taken by the ten largest.

The TCR comes from a person aged 18-65 years who received the Ad26.COV2.S COVID-19 vaccine or a placebo. In this chain, TRBV6-6 is recombined with TRBJ2-4; the D region is possibly TRBD1 or TRBD2, each matching across 5 bases. The material was peripheral blood, obtained in a trial of Ad26.COV2.S vaccine versus placebo. The sequenced DNA: TGTGCCAGCCGAGGGAGCCGGGGCGAGGACAAAAACATTCAGTACTTC. It encodes CASRGSRGEDKNIQYF.